The next 21 T cell receptor beta chains were all read from a single sample in a study of T cell responses to AZD1222 COVID-19 vaccine. The assay was immunoSEQ multiplex PCR, and TCRdb's table has in-frame clones only and misses some. The data contain 150,000 to 200,000 clones, around 88% of them seen just once; the ten biggest clones take up approximately 0.49%. The starting material was peripheral blood, obtained on day 0 of AZD1222 vaccination. Receptors originate from an adult in good health.

The V gene is TRBV7-6, the J gene TRBJ2-1; TRBD2 aligns across 15 bases. In germline, CDR1 is SGHVS, CDR2 FNYEAQ. Germline trimming cut 3 bases from V and 2 bases from J; bases unmatched to any gene: 2. CDR3 length equals 17 residues. The CDR3 loop is CASSLGLAGGPYNEQFF. The DNA for the CDR3 is TGTGCCAGCAGCTTGGGACTAGCGGGAGGCCCCTACAATGAGCAGTTCTTC.

CDR3 in amino acids: CASSGTALEAFF. Written as DNA, the CDR3 is TGTGCCAGCAGTGGGACAGCACTTGAAGCTTTCTTT. This chain connects TRBV28 to TRBJ1-1; TRBD1 matches at 7 bases. Looked up from germline, CDR1 is MDHEN and CDR2 is SYDVKM. The V gene end was trimmed by 5 bases and the J gene end by 7 bases; junction bases not matched to a gene: 4. This CDR3 is 12 amino acids long.

Worth noting for this clone: The same CDR3 can be traced to other DNA sequences in this sample. This chain links TRBV7-8 with TRBJ2-7; D may be TRBD1 or TRBD2 (5 bases each). Between the trimmed V and J ends, which lost 5 bases and 0 bases, there was a span of 11 bases. The CDR3 spans 14 residues. Germline assignment: CDR1 SGHVS and CDR2 FQNEAQ. The CDR3, as DNA: TGTGCCAGCAGCCTCGGGACGGCCTCCTACGAGCAGTACTTC. As protein: CASSLGTASYEQYF.

This rearrangement joins TRBV11-2 to TRBJ1-1; 9 bases fit TRBD1. The V and J ends lost 6 bases and 1 base, in that order; junction bases with no gene match: 6. This CDR3 has 15 residues. The germline V gene encodes CDR1 SGHAT and CDR2 FQNNGV. The CDR3 sequence: CASSPRTGANTEAFF. CDR3 nucleotide sequence: TGTGCCAGCAGTCCCCGGACAGGGGCGAACACTGAAGCTTTCTTT.

This clone showed up just once. V and J are TRBV5-6 and TRBJ2-7; 7 nucleotides line up with TRBD1. Trimming took 5 bases from V and 10 from J; bases not matched to a gene: 15. The germline V gene encodes CDR1 SGHDT and CDR2 YYEEEE. The CDR3 totals 14 residues. DNA for the CDR3: TGTGCCAGCAGTCCGACCGGGACAGACTACGGTCAGTACTTC. Translated: CASSPTGTDYGQYF.

In its sample, this clone was seen a few times. The chain carries TRBV7-2 and TRBJ1-2, with D possibly being TRBD1 (5 bases). The CDR3 is 13 amino acids. Germline-derived CDR1 and CDR2 are SGHTA and FQGNSA. V was pared by 3 bases and J by 5 bases, with 10 bases between. The CDR3 reads CASSLTDRYGYTF. The DNA of the CDR3 is TGTGCCAGCAGCTTGACAGATCGGTATGGCTACACCTTC. The full variable domain, in which reference TRBV7-2 and TRBJ1-2 provide the parts outside the CDR3, is GAGVSQSPSNKVTEKGKDVELRCDPISGHTALYWYRQSLGQGLEFLIYFQGNSAPDKSGLPSDRFSAERTGGSVSTLTIQRTQQEDSAVYLCASSLTDRYGYTFGSGTRLTVV.

The chain links TRBV5-1 to TRBJ2-5; D is unclear. CDR1 SGHRS and CDR2 YFSETQ come from the germline V gene. The CDR3 sequence is 15 residues long. The V end was cut by 5 bases, the J end by 5 bases, with 19 bases between. This CDR3 is CASSWGGVVSETQYF. The CDR3 region has the DNA TGCGCCAGCAGTTGGGGTGGAGTGGTCTCGGAGACCCAGTACTTC.

The gene calls are TRBV6-5 and TRBJ2-7; TRBD1 matches at 11 bases. The CDR3 loop spans 15 amino acids. Looked up from germline, CDR1 is MNHEY and CDR2 is SVGAGI. With 5 bases clipped from V and 3 bases from J, the junction kept 6 bases outside the gene matches. The CDR3 protein is CASSLSGTGGYEQYF. DNA for the CDR3: TGTGCCAGCAGTCTGTCCGGGACAGGGGGCTACGAGCAGTACTTC.

This sequence joins TRBV28 and TRBJ2-1; 8 bases align to TRBD2. CDR3 size: 16 residues. V was clipped by 8 bases and J by 0 bases; unmatched bases: 9. Germline V gene data show CDR1 as MDHEN and CDR2 as SYDVKM. CDR3 DNA sequence: TGTGCCAGCCTCCGTAGCGGGGCACGCTCCTACAATGAGCAGTTCTTC. Protein sequence: CASLRSGARSYNEQFF.

As concerns this clone: A read error may account for a junction end that differs from germline. The V call is TRBV7-7, the J call TRBJ2-1; no clear D gene. The CDR3 runs to 13 residues. The germline CDR1 and CDR2 sequences are SSHAT and FNYEAQ (reference sequence). The CDR3 nucleotides read TGTGCTAGCAGCTTAGGCCCCCCAAATGAGCAGTTCTTC. Protein product: CASSLGPPNEQFF.

This chain joins TRBV19 and TRBJ2-7; D is unclear. The germline V and J ends were trimmed by 5 bases and 2 bases, with 10 bases remaining between them. The germline V gene encodes CDR1 LNHDA and CDR2 SQIVND (reference sequence). This CDR3 contains 13 residues. CDR3 bases: TGTGCCAGTAGTCCTAGGGATACCTACGAGCAGTACTTC. This codes for CASSPRDTYEQYF.

The chain employs TRBV7-2 and TRBJ2-3; no definite D call. The CDR3 has 14 residues. Trimming removed 4 bases at V and 0 bases at J, with 8 bases between. Germline CDR1 and CDR2: SGHTA and FQGNSA. The CDR3 bases are TGTGCCAGCAGCTCCTTTTCCAGCACAGATACGCAGTATTTT. As protein: CASSSFSSTDTQYF.

The chain couples TRBV5-4 to TRBJ2-3; TRBD2 aligns across 9 bases. The germline gives CDR1 SGHNT, CDR2 YYREEE (reference sequence). Trimming removed 5 bases from V and 3 bases from J; junction bases left unmatched: 10. The CDR3 is made up of 16 amino acids. The CDR3 DNA reads TGTGCCAGCAGTTCGCCGGGGCGGGAGGGGACAGATACGCAGTATTTT. Translation gives CASSSPGREGTDTQYF.

The genes are TRBV4-1 and TRBJ2-2; D might be TRBD2 (6 bases). Germline CDR1 reads MGHRA; CDR2 reads YSYEKL. The CDR3 extends over 15 amino acids. V was cut by 6 bases and J by 5 bases, with 16 bases left in between. CDR3 in DNA: TGCGCCAGCAGTGGTTCGGGACTGAGGACCGGGGAGCTGTTTTTT. It codes for CASSGSGLRTGELFF.

The count of this clone is one. The CDR3 nucleotides read TGCGCCAGCAGCTTGGATTCGGGGAGGAACACTGAAGCTTTCTTT. The encoded protein is CASSLDSGRNTEAFF. The chain is built from TRBV5-1 and TRBJ1-1; D ambiguous. Trimming took off 0 bases at V and 1 base at J, with 10 bases between the two ends. The CDR3 is 15 amino acids. Germline loops: CDR1 SGHRS, CDR2 YFSETQ.

This clone has only a few counts. Other DNA sequences in the same sample also yield this CDR3. The chain has TRBV11-2 and TRBJ1-5, with D hard to call. The CDR3 totals 13 residues. Trimming took off 8 bases at V and 0 bases at J, with 8 bases between the two ends. Germline assignment: CDR1 SGHAT and CDR2 FQNNGV. The CDR3 here is CASSSGSNQPQHF. CDR3 DNA sequence: TGTGCCAGCTCTTCAGGTAGCAATCAGCCCCAGCATTTT.

J is TRBJ1-5 and V is TRBV5-6; D perhaps matches TRBD1 (6 bases). The CDR3 is made up of 16 amino acids. Looked up from germline, CDR1 is SGHDT and CDR2 is YYEEEE. V was clipped by 4 bases and J by 4 bases, with 18 bases between them. As DNA, the CDR3 is TGTGCCAGCAGCGCGGGGGGCCAGGGAAGGAATCAGCCCCAGCATTTT. This codes for CASSAGGQGRNQPQHF.

This clone was recorded once. The chain uses TRBV28 and TRBJ1-5; possible D gene TRBD1, 6 bases. The CDR3 loop spans 14 amino acids. The germline gives CDR1 MDHEN, CDR2 SYDVKM. The V end was cut by 10 bases, the J end by 1 base, with 14 bases between. In nucleotides, the CDR3 is TGTGCCACACAGACAGGTCCCAGCAATCAGCCCCAGCATTTT. Its protein is CATQTGPSNQPQHF. The whole variable domain, remainder taken from reference TRBV28 and TRBJ1-5, is DVKVTQSSRYLVKRTGEKVFLECVQDMDHENMFWYRQDPGLGLRLIYFSYDVKMKEKGDIPEGYSVSREKKERFSLILESASTNQTSMYLCATQTGPSNQPQHFGDGTRLSIL.

The chain uses TRBV28 and TRBJ1-4; D gene ambiguous. The CDR3 spans 16 residues. CDR1 and CDR2 (germline): MDHEN, SYDVKM. The ends were cut back, 4 bases at V and 0 bases at J, with 12 bases in the middle. CDR3 sequence: CASSSTFGATNEKLFF. The CDR3 nucleotides read TGTGCCAGCAGTTCAACTTTCGGCGCAACTAATGAAAAACTGTTTTTT.

The J gene is TRBJ2-7, the V gene TRBV5-1; 9 bases agree with TRBD2. CDR3 length: 15 amino acids. Germline V gene sequence: CDR1 SGHRS, CDR2 YFSETQ. The junction had 11 bases not matched to a gene; V was cut back by 4 bases and J by 6 bases. The CDR3 DNA is TGCGCCAGCAGCCCCCTGGGGAATAGCGGGGGCGAGCAGTACTTC. This codes for CASSPLGNSGGEQYF.

The V and J genes are TRBV7-2 and TRBJ1-6; D possibly corresponds to TRBD1 (6 bases). The CDR3 runs to 15 residues. CDR1 SGHTA and CDR2 FQGNSA come from the germline V gene. The V end was cut by 2 bases, the J end by 2 bases, with 7 bases between. The CDR3 coding sequence is TGTGCCAGCAGCTTAAAGGGGGCCTATAATTCACCCCTCCACTTT. It is translated as CASSLKGAYNSPLHF.